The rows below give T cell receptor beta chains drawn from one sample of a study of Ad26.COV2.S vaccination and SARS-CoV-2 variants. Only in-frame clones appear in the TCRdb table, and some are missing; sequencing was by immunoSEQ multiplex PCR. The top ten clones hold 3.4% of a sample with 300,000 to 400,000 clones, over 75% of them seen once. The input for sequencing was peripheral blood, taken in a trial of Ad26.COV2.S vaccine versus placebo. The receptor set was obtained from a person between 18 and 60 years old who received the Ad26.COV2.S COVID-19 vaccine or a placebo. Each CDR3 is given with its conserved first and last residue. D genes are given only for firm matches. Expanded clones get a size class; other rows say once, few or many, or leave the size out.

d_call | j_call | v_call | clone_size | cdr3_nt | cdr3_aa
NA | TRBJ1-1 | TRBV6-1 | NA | TGTGCCAGCAGTGAAGCCGGACCAAACCCAGAGAGTACTGAAGCTTTCTTT | CASSEAGPNPESTEAFF
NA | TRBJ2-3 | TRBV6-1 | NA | TGTGCCAGCAGTGAAGTAGGGAGGACTAGCACAGATACGCAGTATTTT | CASSEVGRTSTDTQYF
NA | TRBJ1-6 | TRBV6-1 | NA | TGTGCCAGCAGTGAGACAACAGGGACGGTGAATTCACCCCTCCACTTT | CASSETTGTVNSPLHF
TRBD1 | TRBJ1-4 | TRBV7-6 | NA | TGTGCCAGCAGCCACCCCCGACAGGGCCCAGGTGATGAAAAACTGTTTTTT | CASSHPRQGPGDEKLFF
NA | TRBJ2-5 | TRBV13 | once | TGTGCCAGCAGCTTATGGGACCAAGAGACCCAGTACTTC | CASSLWDQETQYF
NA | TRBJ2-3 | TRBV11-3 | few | TGTGCCAGCAGCCCAGGAGGGGGGGGCGGCACAGATACGCAGTATTTT | CASSPGGGGGTDTQYF
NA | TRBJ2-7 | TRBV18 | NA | TGTGCCAGCTCATCGGAATACGAGCAGTACTTC | CASSSEYEQYF
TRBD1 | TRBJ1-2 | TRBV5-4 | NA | TGTGCCAGCAGCAAAGGACAGGGGGTAGACTATGGCTACACCTTC | CASSKGQGVDYGYTF
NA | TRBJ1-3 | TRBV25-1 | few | TGTGCCAGCAGTGAACAGGGTTCGTCTGGAAACACCATATATTTT | CASSEQGSSGNTIYF
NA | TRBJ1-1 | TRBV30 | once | TGTGCCTGGAGTCCCCCGGTACGAGCTCTCGGGGCTTTCTTT | CAWSPPVRALGAFF
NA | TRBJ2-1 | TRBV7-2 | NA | TGTGCCAGCAGTAAACCGGGCACTAAGCAGTTCTTC | CASSKPGTKQFF
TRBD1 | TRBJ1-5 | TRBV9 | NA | TGTGCCAGCAGCGTAGGGGACAGGGGGTGGCAGCCCCAGCATTTT | CASSVGDRGWQPQHF
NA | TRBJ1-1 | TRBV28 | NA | TGTGCCAGCAGTAACCCACAGGGACAGAACACTGAAGCTTTCTTT | CASSNPQGQNTEAFF
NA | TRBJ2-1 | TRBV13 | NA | TGTGCCAGCAGCCCCCGGGTTACCGGAGCCTACAATGAGCAGTTCTTC | CASSPRVTGAYNEQFF
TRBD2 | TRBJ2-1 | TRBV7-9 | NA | TGTGCCAGCAGCCCGCGGGCCGGGACTAGTGGGAACTTGGCTGAGCAGTTCTTC | CASSPRAGTSGNLAEQFF
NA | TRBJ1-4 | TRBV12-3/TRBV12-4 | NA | TGTGCCAGCAGTTTGGACGTAGATGAAAAACTGTTTTTT | CASSLDVDEKLFF
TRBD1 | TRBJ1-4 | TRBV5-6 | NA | TGTGCCAGCAGCTTTTCAGGGGGCTTTGAAAAACTGTTTTTT | CASSFSGGFEKLFF
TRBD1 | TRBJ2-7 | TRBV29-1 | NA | TGCAGCGTCGGACAGGGGGCTTCCTACGAGCAGTACTTC | CSVGQGASYEQYF
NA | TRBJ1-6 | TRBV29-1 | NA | TGCAGCGTAAAAGGGACCGATGGATCACCCCTCCACTTT | CSVKGTDGSPLHF
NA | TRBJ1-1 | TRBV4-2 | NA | TGTGCCAGCAGCCACAACCGGGGCGTCGAAGCTTTCTTT | CASSHNRGVEAFF
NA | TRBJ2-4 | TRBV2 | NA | TGTGCCAGCAGTCCAGGGGGGACTAGTGGGTACTTC | CASSPGGTSGYF
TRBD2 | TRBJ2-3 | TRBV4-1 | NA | TGCGCCAGCAGCCAACCCGGGACTATCCCTAGCACAGATACGCAGTATTTT | CASSQPGTIPSTDTQYF
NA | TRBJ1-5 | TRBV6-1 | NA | TGTGCCAGCAGTGAAGCGAAGAATAGCAATCAGCCCCAGCATTTT | CASSEAKNSNQPQHF
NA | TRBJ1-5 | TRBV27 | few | TGTGCCAGCAGTCCCTTTGAGCTGGGACAGCCCCAGCATTTT | CASSPFELGQPQHF
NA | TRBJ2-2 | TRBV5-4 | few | TGTGCCAGCAGCGGGCGGGGGCGCGGGGAGCTGTTTTTT | CASSGRGRGELFF
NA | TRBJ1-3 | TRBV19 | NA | TGTGCCAGTAGTATCTCCGGCTCTGGAAACACCATATATTTT | CASSISGSGNTIYF
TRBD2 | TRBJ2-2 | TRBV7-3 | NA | TGTGCCAGCAGCCCCCTAGCGGGCCGGGGCACCGGGGAGCTGTTTTTT | CASSPLAGRGTGELFF
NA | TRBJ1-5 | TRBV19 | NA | TGTGCCAGTAGTTCATCGGGGGGCGAACAGCCCCAGCATTTT | CASSSSGGEQPQHF
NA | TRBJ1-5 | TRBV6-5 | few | TGTGCCAGCAGTTACGAGGGAGGCCAGCCCCAGCATTTT | CASSYEGGQPQHF
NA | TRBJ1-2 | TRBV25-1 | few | TGTGCCAGCAGTGACCCCCGGGTCTATGGCTACACCTTC | CASSDPRVYGYTF
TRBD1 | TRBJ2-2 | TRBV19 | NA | TGTGCCAGTAGTAGGGACAGGGTTAGCACCGGGGAGCTGTTTTTT | CASSRDRVSTGELFF
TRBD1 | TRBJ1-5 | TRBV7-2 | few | TGTGCCAGCAGTCGGGACAGGGGGAGCAATCAGCCCCAGCATTTT | CASSRDRGSNQPQHF
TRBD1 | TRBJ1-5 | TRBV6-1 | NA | TGTGCCAGCAGTGAAGGGGACAGACGCAATCAGCCCCAGCATTTT | CASSEGDRRNQPQHF
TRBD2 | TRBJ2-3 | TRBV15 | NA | TGTGCCACCAGCAGAGATGGCCTAGCGGGGGATACGCAGTATTTT | CATSRDGLAGDTQYF
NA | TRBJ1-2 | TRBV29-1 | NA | TGCAGCGTTGAAGATCTTCAGGTATTCTATGGCTACACCTTC | CSVEDLQVFYGYTF
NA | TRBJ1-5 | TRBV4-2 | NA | TGTGCCAGCAGCCAAGACCAAGACAGGAATCAGCCCCAGCATTTT | CASSQDQDRNQPQHF
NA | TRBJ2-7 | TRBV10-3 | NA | TGTGCCATCAGTGAAAGGGGCCTGAGCGACGAGCAGTACTTC | CAISERGLSDEQYF
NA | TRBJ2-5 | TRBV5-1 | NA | TGCGCCAGCAGCTTGGTGGATGGGCAAGAGACCCAGTACTTC | CASSLVDGQETQYF
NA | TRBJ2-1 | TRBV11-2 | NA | TGTGCCAGCACCCAGGGGCGGGGGCTGGTCAATGAGCAGTTCTTC | CASTQGRGLVNEQFF
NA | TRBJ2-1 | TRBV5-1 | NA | TGCGCCAGCAGGGAGTACTTTCAGGGGGGCTCCTACAATGAGCAGTTCTTC | CASREYFQGGSYNEQFF
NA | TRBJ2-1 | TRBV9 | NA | TGTGCCAGCAGCGTTTATCCTTCAACGAGCTCCTACAATGAGCAGTTCTTC | CASSVYPSTSSYNEQFF